This entry lists 31 T cell receptor beta chains sequenced from one sample in a study of blood T cell repertoires in COVID-19 (TCRdb year 2020). Receptor libraries were prepared by the immunoSEQ multiplex PCR assay. Not all clones reach the TCRdb copy of this immuneACCESS table, which keeps in-frame sequences only. Checked studies attribute under half of the gap to unresolved V genes and leave the rest unexplained. Recorded for this sample are some 130,000 clones; 70% to 90% of them occurred a single time. The ten largest clones take up 10% of the sample. The specimen sequenced was peripheral blood. The source of these receptors is a man aged 50-60 years with acute or convalescent COVID-19.

This chain links TRBV2 with TRBJ1-2, with TRBD1 matching over 12 bases. In germline, CDR1 is SNHLY, CDR2 FYNNEI. This CDR3 is built from 15 residues. Unmatched junction bases numbered 4, after V lost 4 bases and J lost 4 bases. The CDR3 coding sequence is TGTGCCAGCAGTGGGGGACAGGGGGCCGGCTATGGCTACACCTTC. This codes for CASSGGQGAGYGYTF. The full variable domain, its missing parts supplied by reference TRBV2 and TRBJ1-2, is EPEVTQTPSHQVTQMGQEVILRCVPISNHLYFYWYRQILGQKVEFLVSFYNNEISEKSEIFDDQFSVERPDGSNFTLKIRSTKLEDSAMYFCASSGGQGAGYGYTFGSGTRLTVV.

The genes are TRBV12-3 or TRBV12-4 and TRBJ2-5; D perhaps matches TRBD2 (6 bases). The CDR3 contains 13 residues. With 8 bases removed from V and 6 bases from J, the gap between germline ends came to 16 bases. CDR3 in DNA: TGTGCCAGCGGGGAAGCAGGGAGGAAGACCCAGTACTTC. Protein sequence: CASGEAGRKTQYF.

The chain links TRBV5-1 to TRBJ2-7; D remains ambiguous. In germline, CDR1 is SGHRS, CDR2 YFSETQ. The CDR3 length is 14 residues. V lost 0 bases, J lost 3 bases, and 10 bases lay in between. The CDR3 here is CASSLAPRSYEQYF. DNA for the CDR3: TGCGCCAGCAGCTTGGCTCCGCGTAGCTACGAGCAGTACTTC.

This rearrangement joins TRBV7-2 to TRBJ2-3; 15 bases are shared with TRBD2. Germline V gene sequence: CDR1 SGHTA, CDR2 FQGNSA. Germline trimming cut 5 bases from V and 8 bases from J; bases unmatched to any gene: 11. This CDR3 region has 17 residues. CDR3 residues: CASSPRTSGRDRGTQYF. In DNA form, the CDR3 reads TGTGCCAGCAGCCCCCGGACTAGCGGGAGGGATAGGGGTACGCAGTATTTT.

This chain joins TRBV18 and TRBJ1-1; 7 nucleotides align to TRBD1. Per germline, CDR1 KGHSH and CDR2 LQKENI. V lost 3 bases and J lost 4; bases outside the gene matches: 5. The CDR3 sequence is 14 residues long. The CDR3 bases are TGTGCCAGCTCACCTGGGGCAGGGGGCACTGAAGCTTTCTTT. Its protein product is CASSPGAGGTEAFF.

To note about this clone: This same CDR3 is encoded by further DNA sequences in the sample. The chain links TRBV5-1 to TRBJ1-1; D perhaps matches TRBD1 (5 bases). Germline CDR1 reads SGHRS; CDR2 reads YFSETQ. Trimming took off 3 bases at V and 1 base at J, with 10 bases between the two ends. The CDR3 loop spans 14 amino acids. CDR3 sequence (DNA): TGCGCCAGCAGCTACCAAACAGGGAACACTGAAGCTTTCTTT. Protein sequence: CASSYQTGNTEAFF.

This clone was seen once. The J gene is TRBJ1-3, the V gene TRBV3-1 (or the pseudogene TRBV3-2); D is ambiguous. The V and J ends lost 4 bases and 0 bases respectively, with 10 bases between them. CDR1 is LGHDT and CDR2 is YNNKEL in the germline V gene (reference sequence). The CDR3 totals 15 residues. DNA of the CDR3: TGTGCCAGCAGCCGCCAGGAAAGCTCTGGAAACACCATATATTTT. The encoded protein is CASSRQESSGNTIYF.

The chain couples TRBV3-1 (or the pseudogene TRBV3-2) to TRBJ1-1; 11 bases align to TRBD1. CDR1 LGHDT and CDR2 YNNKEL come from the germline V gene (reference sequence). The V and J ends lost 0 bases and 4 bases, in that order; junction bases with no gene match: 7. The CDR3 sequence is 17 residues long. CDR3 in amino acids: CASSQDQWGTGGTEAFF. The CDR3 region has the DNA TGTGCCAGCAGCCAAGATCAGTGGGGGACAGGGGGCACTGAAGCTTTCTTT.

The rearrangement joins TRBV30 to TRBJ2-6; D might be TRBD2 (7 bases). V gave up 5 bases and J gave up 0 bases, with 11 bases separating them. CDR3 length equals 15 residues. CDR1 GTSNPN and CDR2 SVGIG come from the germline V gene (reference sequence). CDR3 nucleotide sequence: TGTGCCTGGGGAGGGGGGGTCTCTGGGGCCAACGTCCTGACTTTC. Its translation: CAWGGGVSGANVLTF.

This chain's CDR3 is CASSESSGAEAFF. DNA of the CDR3: TGCGCCAGCAGTGAGTCATCGGGGGCTGAAGCTTTCTTT. This sequence joins TRBV10-2 and TRBJ1-1, with D maybe TRBD1 (5 bases). Germline CDR1 and CDR2: WSHSY and SAAADI. CDR3 length: 13 amino acids. Trimming pared 0 bases from V and 6 bases from J, leaving 8 bases between.

The gene calls are TRBV5-1 and TRBJ2-2, with TRBD1 matching over 8 bases. The germline V gene encodes CDR1 SGHRS and CDR2 YFSETQ. This CDR3 region has 16 residues. With 2 bases clipped from V and 6 bases from J, the junction kept 9 bases outside the gene matches. The CDR3 bases are TGCGCCAGCAGCTTTGATGGCAGGGGGCTTGCCGGGGAGCTGTTTTTT. Translated, it gives CASSFDGRGLAGELFF.

V gene TRBV2 combines with J gene TRBJ1-5; no clear D. There are 13 residues in the CDR3. Trimming left V 4 bases short and J 7 bases short, with 11 bases between. CDR1 SNHLY and CDR2 FYNNEI come from the germline V gene. The CDR3 sequence is CASSGPLRQPQHF. The CDR3 region has the DNA TGTGCCAGCAGTGGCCCTTTGAGACAGCCCCAGCATTTT.

V gene TRBV11-1 combines with J gene TRBJ2-5, with a possible D match to TRBD2 (5 bases). The CDR3 extends over 13 amino acids. Trimming removed 3 bases at V and 4 bases at J, with 9 bases between. CDR1 is SGHAT and CDR2 is FQDESV in the germline V gene (reference sequence). CDR3 coding DNA: TGTGCCAGCAGCTTGAGGAGGAGAGAGACCCAGTACTTC. Translation gives CASSLRRRETQYF. The variable domain in full, completed from reference TRBV11-1 and TRBJ2-5, reads EAEVAQSPRYKITEKSQAVAFWCDPISGHATLYWYRQILGQGPELLVQFQDESVVDDSQLPKDRFSAERLKGVDSTLKIQPAELGDSAMYLCASSLRRRETQYFGPGTRLLVL.

The chain couples TRBV28 to TRBJ1-5, with D uncertain. The V end lost 3 bases, the J end lost 1 base, and 10 bases lay between the germline ends. The CDR3 spans 15 residues. Per the germline V gene, CDR1 is MDHEN and CDR2 is SYDVKM. The CDR3: CASSLEFRSNQPQHF. The DNA for the CDR3 is TGTGCCAGCAGTTTGGAGTTTCGAAGCAATCAGCCCCAGCATTTT.

The J gene is TRBJ2-1, the V gene TRBV20-1; possibly TRBD1 for D (6 bases). CDR1 DFQATT and CDR2 SNEGSKA come from the germline V gene (reference sequence). Trimming removed 3 bases at V and 4 bases at J, with 25 bases between. The CDR3 runs 18 residues. The chain's CDR3 is CSASNGQTGQSLYNEQFF. The CDR3, as DNA: TGCAGTGCTAGTAATGGCCAAACTGGACAGTCCCTATACAATGAGCAGTTCTTC.

This clone was observed once. One end of the junction is discordant with germline, which a read error may explain. The chain recombines TRBV11-3 with TRBJ2-1, with 7 bases that match TRBD2. CDR3 length equals 11 residues. In germline, CDR1 is SGHNT, CDR2 YENEEA. This chain's CDR3 is CASSLGGSPIF. As DNA, the CDR3 is TGTGCCAGCAGCTTAGGCGGGAGTCCGATCTTC.

V and J are TRBV9 and TRBJ2-7; D is ambiguous. The CDR3 extends over 12 amino acids. Germline V CDR1 and CDR2: SGDLS, YYNGEE. Trimming removed 4 bases from V and 3 bases from J, with 8 bases in between. CDR3 bases: TGTGCCAGCAGCTTTAGCCGCTACGAGCAGTACTTC. This gives the protein CASSFSRYEQYF.

The rearrangement links TRBV5-1 to TRBJ2-3; the D gene is possibly TRBD2 (6 bases). Per the germline V gene, CDR1 is SGHRS and CDR2 is YFSETQ. The CDR3 is 19 amino acids. The V end lost 4 bases, the J end lost 4 bases, and 28 bases lay between the germline ends. The CDR3 DNA reads TGCGCCAGCAGCCGTAGTCCGGGACTTCGATTGGACGGGTCAGATACGCAGTATTTT. Translation gives CASSRSPGLRLDGSDTQYF.

The CDR3 reads CASGRQGGRIPGELFF. CDR3 DNA: TGTGCCAGCGGCCGACAGGGGGGGCGGATCCCCGGGGAGCTGTTTTTT. The chain recombines TRBV27 with TRBJ2-2; 9 bases fit TRBD1. Unmatched junction bases numbered 13, after V lost 8 bases and J lost 6 bases. This CDR3 region has 16 residues. Germline-derived CDR1 and CDR2 are MNHEY and SMNVEV (reference sequence).

The chain has TRBV30 and TRBJ1-2; no firm D call. The CDR3 has 14 residues. The germline CDR1 and CDR2 sequences are GTSNPN and SVGIG (reference sequence). Trimming took off 0 bases at V and 4 bases at J, with 12 bases between the two ends. Written as DNA, the CDR3 is TGTGCCTGGAGTGTCAATCAGGCCGTCTATGGCTACACCTTC. Protein sequence: CAWSVNQAVYGYTF.

CDR3 protein: CASSESRGGLAGGTYEQYF. CDR3 in DNA: TGCGCCAGCAGTGAGTCCCGGGGGGGGCTAGCGGGAGGAACCTACGAGCAGTACTTC. This chain links TRBV10-2 with TRBJ2-7; 11 nucleotides match TRBD2. The CDR3 length is 19 residues. After removal of 0 bases from V and 2 bases from J, the junction contained 12 bases not matched to a gene. The germline CDR1 and CDR2 sequences are WSHSY and SAAADI.

The chain combines TRBV6-5 with TRBJ1-6, with D unresolved. The germline CDR1 and CDR2 sequences are MNHEY and SVGAGI. The V end lost 2 bases, the J end lost 8 bases, and 7 bases lay between the germline ends. This CDR3 is 13 amino acids long. In DNA form, the CDR3 reads TGTGCCAGCAGTTACGGCTTGGATTCACCCCTCCACTTT. Residues: CASSYGLDSPLHF.

V is TRBV11-2 and J is TRBJ1-3; 8 bases are shared with TRBD1. The V gene end was trimmed by 3 bases and the J gene end by 6 bases; junction bases not matched to a gene: 13. CDR1 SGHAT and CDR2 FQNNGV come from the germline V gene. The CDR3 consists of 17 residues. CDR3: CASSFQTGVFPKNTIYF. In nucleotides, the CDR3 is TGTGCCAGCAGCTTCCAGACAGGGGTATTCCCTAAAAACACCATATATTTT.

The gene calls are TRBV3-1 (or the pseudogene TRBV3-2) and TRBJ1-5, with D maybe TRBD1 (5 bases). Trimming cost V 0 bases and J 3 bases, with 9 bases left between them. Germline values: CDR1 LGHDT, CDR2 YNNKEL (reference sequence). There are 15 residues in the CDR3. CDR3 DNA: TGTGCCAGCAGCCAAGACACAGGCGACAATCAGCCCCAGCATTTT. It specifies CASSQDTGDNQPQHF.

The rearrangement uses TRBV5-1 and TRBJ2-5; tentatively, D is TRBD2 (5 bases). V was cut by 4 bases and J by 0 bases, with 16 bases left in between. The CDR3 loop spans 16 amino acids. Germline lookup yields CDR1 SGHRS and CDR2 YFSETQ. CDR3 sequence: CASSTGKLGYQETQYF. For the CDR3, the DNA is TGCGCCAGCAGCACCGGGAAATTAGGGTACCAAGAGACCCAGTACTTC.

This chain links TRBV28 with TRBJ2-3; the D gene is possibly TRBD2 (6 bases). Trimming took 7 bases from V and 1 from J, leaving 18 bases between them. The CDR3 consists of 16 residues. Germline lookup yields CDR1 MDHEN and CDR2 SYDVKM. The CDR3 spells CASTNGGGLGTDTQYF. CDR3 DNA sequence: TGTGCCAGCACCAACGGGGGAGGTCTGGGCACAGATACGCAGTATTTT.

V usage is TRBV3-1 (or the pseudogene TRBV3-2) and J usage is TRBJ1-1, with 7 nucleotides matching TRBD1. CDR1 is LGHDT, CDR2 YNNKEL, per germline (reference sequence). V lost 7 bases and J lost 1; bases outside the gene matches: 6. This CDR3 spans 14 amino acids. DNA of the CDR3: TGTGCCAGCAACACCGCAGGGGGGAACACTGAAGCTTTCTTT. It encodes CASNTAGGNTEAFF.

The rearrangement joins TRBV6-5 to TRBJ2-3, with unresolved D. Trimming took 2 bases from V and 0 from J, leaving 9 bases between them. CDR3 size: 15 residues. Per the germline V gene, CDR1 is MNHEY and CDR2 is SVGAGI. The CDR3 reads CASSYQPESTDTQYF. In DNA, the CDR3 is TGTGCCAGCAGTTACCAACCGGAGAGCACAGATACGCAGTATTTT.

The chain is built from TRBV7-9 and TRBJ2-7; D remains unclear. The CDR3 has 13 amino acids. V was trimmed by 3 bases and J by 2 bases, leaving 8 bases between them. Germline V CDR1 and CDR2: SEHNR, FQNEAQ (reference sequence). CDR3 sequence: CASSFPQPYEQYF. The CDR3, as DNA: TGTGCCAGCAGCTTCCCACAACCCTACGAGCAGTACTTC.

V usage is TRBV3-1 (or the pseudogene TRBV3-2) and J usage is TRBJ2-4; D may be TRBD1 (5 bases). This CDR3 spans 14 amino acids. CDR1 and CDR2 (germline): LGHDT, YNNKEL (reference sequence). V was trimmed by 8 bases and J by 7 bases, leaving 18 bases between them. CDR3 in amino acids: CASANRLGLNIQYF. The CDR3 DNA is TGTGCCAGCGCCAACAGGTTGGGATTGAACATTCAGTACTTC.

The CDR3 is CSVDERGTEAFF. For the CDR3, the DNA is TGCAGCGTTGACGAAAGAGGCACTGAAGCTTTCTTT. V is TRBV29-1 and J is TRBJ1-1; D is unclear. The CDR3 covers 12 residues. Germline V gene sequence: CDR1 SQVTM, CDR2 ANQGSEA. With 3 bases removed from V and 4 bases from J, the gap between germline ends came to 9 bases. The full variable domain, with the rest looked up from reference TRBV29-1 and TRBJ1-1, is SAVISQKPSRDICQRGTSLTIQCQVDSQVTMMFWYRQQPGQSLTLIATANQGSEATYESGFVIDKFPISRPNLTFSTLTVSNMSPEDSSIYLCSVDERGTEAFFGQGTRLTVV.